Below are 5 T cell receptor beta chains sequenced from a single sample in a study. MiXCR, applied by TCRdb to the 5' RACE reads, yields one record per CDR3 protein. The sample lists 62,000 or so distinct CDR3 sequences, just under 30% occurring once. Sequenced: tumor-infiltrating naive CD4+ T cells sorted from the breast tumor. Subset here: naive CD4+ T cells, CD4+CD45RA+CD25-. Every receptor here comes from a female donor with breast cancer.

The V call is TRBV7-9, the J call TRBJ1-2; D remains ambiguous. Deletions cut 2 bases from V and 6 bases from J, with 10 bases between. Germline V CDR1 and CDR2: SEHNR, FQNEAQ (reference sequence). CDR3 length: 13 residues. CDR3 in DNA: TGTGCCAGCAGCTTAACCGGTCCGGATGGCTACACCTTC. Protein: CASSLTGPDGYTF.

This clonotype has only a few counts. The chain joins TRBV6-1 to TRBJ2-1; 13 positions match TRBD2. V lost 4 bases, J lost 6 bases, and 6 bases stayed unmatched. The CDR3 length is 16 residues. Germline CDR1 is MNHNS and CDR2 is SASEGT. CDR3 amino acids: CASSGLLAGGSNEQFF. DNA for the CDR3: TGTGCCAGCAGTGGACTACTAGCGGGAGGGTCCAATGAGCAGTTCTTC.

This clonotype occurred a few times. J is TRBJ2-3 and V is TRBV6-5, with D perhaps being TRBD1 or TRBD2 (6 bases each). Germline V gives CDR1 MNHEY, CDR2 SVGAGI. The V end lost 5 bases, the J end lost 1 base, and 22 bases lay between the germline ends. CDR3 length: 18 amino acids. CDR3 coding DNA: TGTGCCAGCAGTAACGCCGTAGGGGGGCCGTCTCGCACAGATACGCAGTATTTT. Its translation is CASSNAVGGPSRTDTQYF.

The table lists this clonotype with many counts. This rearrangement joins TRBV5-1 to TRBJ1-6; 7 bases line up with TRBD1. V lost 6 bases and J lost 8; bases outside the gene matches: 8. CDR1 SGHRS and CDR2 YFSETQ come from the germline V gene. The CDR3 loop spans 14 amino acids. In DNA form, the CDR3 reads TGCGCCAGCACTCACAGGGGTGGTGATTCACCCCTCCACTTT. Protein: CASTHRGGDSPLHF.

As regards this clonotype: At one end, the junction sequence differs from germline, possibly due to a read error. V gene TRBV27 combines with J gene TRBJ1-5, with D maybe TRBD1 (5 bases). Germline assignment: CDR1 MNHEY and CDR2 SMNVEV (reference sequence). The length of the CDR3 is 15 residues. The CDR3 DNA reads TGTGCCGGCAGTTTCACAGGACTTAGCAATCAGCCCCAGCATTTT. This gives the protein CAGSFTGLSNQPQHF.